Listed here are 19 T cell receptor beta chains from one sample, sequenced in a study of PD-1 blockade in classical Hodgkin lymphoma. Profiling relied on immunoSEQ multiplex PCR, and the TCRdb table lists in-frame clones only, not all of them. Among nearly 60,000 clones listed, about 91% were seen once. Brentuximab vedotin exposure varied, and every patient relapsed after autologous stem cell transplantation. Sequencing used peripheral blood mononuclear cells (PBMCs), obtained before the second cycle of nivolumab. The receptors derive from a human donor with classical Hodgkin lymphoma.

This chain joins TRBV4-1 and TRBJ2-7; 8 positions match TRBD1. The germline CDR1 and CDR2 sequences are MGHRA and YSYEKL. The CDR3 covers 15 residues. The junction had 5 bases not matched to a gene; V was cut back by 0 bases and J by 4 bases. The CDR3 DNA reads TGCGCCAGCAGCCAAGAGAACGACAGGGGTTACGAGCAGTACTTC. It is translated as CASSQENDRGYEQYF.

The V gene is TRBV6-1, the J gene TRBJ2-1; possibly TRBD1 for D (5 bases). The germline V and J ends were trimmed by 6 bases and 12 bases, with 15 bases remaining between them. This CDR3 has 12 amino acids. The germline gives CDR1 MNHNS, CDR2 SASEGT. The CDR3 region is CASRSTDFWQFF. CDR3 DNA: TGTGCCAGCAGGTCGACAGATTTTTGGCAGTTCTTC.

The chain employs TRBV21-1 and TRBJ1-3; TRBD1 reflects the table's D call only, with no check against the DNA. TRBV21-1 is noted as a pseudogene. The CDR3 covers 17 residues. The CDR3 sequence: CASSKGARTISGNTIYF. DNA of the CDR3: TGTGCCAGCAGCAAAGGGGCTAGGACAATCTCTGGAAACACCATATATTTT.

For the CDR3, the DNA is TGTGCCAGTAGGGGGACTAGCGGCGACTACTACAATGAGCAGTTCTTC. It is translated as CASRGTSGDYYNEQFF. The V gene is TRBV19, the J gene TRBJ2-1; 11 bases map to TRBD2. V lost 6 bases to trimming and J lost 3 bases; unmatched junction nucleotides: 7. Germline lookup yields CDR1 LNHDA and CDR2 SQIVND (reference sequence). This CDR3 is 16 amino acids long.

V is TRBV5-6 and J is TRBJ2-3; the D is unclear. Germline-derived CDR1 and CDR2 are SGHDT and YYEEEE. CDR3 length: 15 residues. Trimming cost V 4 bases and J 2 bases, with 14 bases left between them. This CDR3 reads CASSRPTATTDTQYF. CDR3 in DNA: TGTGCCAGCAGCCGCCCCACGGCGACCACAGATACGCAGTATTTT.

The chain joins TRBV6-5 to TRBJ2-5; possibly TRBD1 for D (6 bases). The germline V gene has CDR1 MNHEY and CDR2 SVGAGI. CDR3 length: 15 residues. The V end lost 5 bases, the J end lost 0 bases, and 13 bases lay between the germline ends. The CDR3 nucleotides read TGTGCCAGCAGTCCCTATACAGGGAACCAAGAGACCCAGTACTTC. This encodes CASSPYTGNQETQYF.

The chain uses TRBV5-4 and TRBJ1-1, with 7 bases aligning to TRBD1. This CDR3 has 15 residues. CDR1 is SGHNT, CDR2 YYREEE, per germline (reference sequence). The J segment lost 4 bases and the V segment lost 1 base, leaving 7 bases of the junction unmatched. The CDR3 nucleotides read TGTGCCAGCAGCTTGTTCACAGGGGTGAGCACTGAAGCTTTCTTT. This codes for CASSLFTGVSTEAFF.

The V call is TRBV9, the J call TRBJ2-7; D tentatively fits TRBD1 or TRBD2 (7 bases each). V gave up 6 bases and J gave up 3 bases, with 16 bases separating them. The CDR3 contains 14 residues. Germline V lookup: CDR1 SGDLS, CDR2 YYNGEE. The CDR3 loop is CASNPSGDSYEQYF. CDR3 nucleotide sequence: TGTGCCAGCAACCCCAGCGGGGACAGCTACGAGCAGTACTTC.

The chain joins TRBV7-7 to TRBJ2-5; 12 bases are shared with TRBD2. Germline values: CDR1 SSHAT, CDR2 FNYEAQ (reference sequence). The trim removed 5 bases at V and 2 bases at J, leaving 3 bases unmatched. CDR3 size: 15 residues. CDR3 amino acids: CASSLGTSGQETQYF. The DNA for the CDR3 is TGTGCCAGCAGCCTCGGGACTAGCGGGCAAGAGACCCAGTACTTC.

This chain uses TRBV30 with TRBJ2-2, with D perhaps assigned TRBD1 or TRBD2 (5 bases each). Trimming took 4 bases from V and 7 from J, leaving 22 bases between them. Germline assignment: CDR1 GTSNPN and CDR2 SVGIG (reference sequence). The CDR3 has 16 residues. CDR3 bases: TGTGCCTGGACTATACCTTTCCGGGGCTACGGCGGGGAGCTGTTTTTT. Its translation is CAWTIPFRGYGGELFF. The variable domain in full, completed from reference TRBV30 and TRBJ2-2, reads SQTIHQWPATLVQPVGSPLSLECTVEGTSNPNLYWYRQAAGRGLQLLFYSVGIGQISSEVPQNLSASRPQDRQFILSSKKLLLSDSGFYLCAWTIPFRGYGGELFFGEGSRLTVL.

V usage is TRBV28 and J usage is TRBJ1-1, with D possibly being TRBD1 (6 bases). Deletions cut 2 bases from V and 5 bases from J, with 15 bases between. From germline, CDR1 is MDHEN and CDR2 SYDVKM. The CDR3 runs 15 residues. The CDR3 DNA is TGTGCCAGCAGTTTAAGTGGGGGGCAGTGGACTGAAGCTTTCTTT. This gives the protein CASSLSGGQWTEAFF.

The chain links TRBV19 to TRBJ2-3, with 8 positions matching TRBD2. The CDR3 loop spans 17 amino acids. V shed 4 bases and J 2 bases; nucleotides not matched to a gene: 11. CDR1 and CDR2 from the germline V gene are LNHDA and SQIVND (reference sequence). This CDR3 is CASSTDQAGDYTDTQYF. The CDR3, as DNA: TGTGCCAGTAGTACCGACCAAGCGGGAGACTACACAGATACGCAGTATTTT.

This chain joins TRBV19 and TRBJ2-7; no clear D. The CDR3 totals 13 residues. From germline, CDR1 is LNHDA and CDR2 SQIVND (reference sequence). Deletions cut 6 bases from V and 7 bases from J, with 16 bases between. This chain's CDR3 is CASSLSGFYEQYF. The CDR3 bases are TGTGCCAGTAGCCTCTCAGGATTCTATGAGCAGTACTTC.

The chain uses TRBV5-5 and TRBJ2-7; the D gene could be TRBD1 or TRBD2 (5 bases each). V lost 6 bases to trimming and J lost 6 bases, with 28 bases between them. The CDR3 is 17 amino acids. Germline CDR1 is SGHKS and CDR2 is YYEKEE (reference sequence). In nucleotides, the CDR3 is TGTGCCAGCACTCGTCACCGGGGTGACTCGTTAGGGGTCGAGCAGTACTTC. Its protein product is CASTRHRGDSLGVEQYF.

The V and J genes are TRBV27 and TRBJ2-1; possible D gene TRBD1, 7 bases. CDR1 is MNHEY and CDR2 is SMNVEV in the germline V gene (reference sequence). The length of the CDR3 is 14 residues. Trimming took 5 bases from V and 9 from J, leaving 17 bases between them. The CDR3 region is CASSPSRGVGEQFF. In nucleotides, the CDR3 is TGTGCCAGCAGTCCCTCCAGGGGGGTCGGTGAGCAGTTCTTC.

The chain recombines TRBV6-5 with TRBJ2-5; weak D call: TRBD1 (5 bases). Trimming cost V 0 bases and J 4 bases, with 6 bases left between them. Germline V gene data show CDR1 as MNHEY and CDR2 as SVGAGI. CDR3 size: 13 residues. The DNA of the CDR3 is TGTGCCAGCAGTTACTCGCAGGGAGAGACCCAGTACTTC. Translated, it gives CASSYSQGETQYF.

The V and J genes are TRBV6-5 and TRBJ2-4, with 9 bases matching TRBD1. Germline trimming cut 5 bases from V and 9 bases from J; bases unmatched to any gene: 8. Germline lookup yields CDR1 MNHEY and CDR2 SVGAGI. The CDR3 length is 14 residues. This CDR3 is CASSTGGNVGIQYF. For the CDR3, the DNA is TGTGCCAGCAGTACAGGGGGCAACGTAGGCATTCAGTACTTC.

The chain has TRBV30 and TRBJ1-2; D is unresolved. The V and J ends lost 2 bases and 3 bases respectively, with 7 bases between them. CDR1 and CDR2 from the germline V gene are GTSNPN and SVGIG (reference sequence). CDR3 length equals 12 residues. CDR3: CAWSWEDYGYTF. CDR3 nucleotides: TGTGCCTGGAGTTGGGAGGACTATGGCTACACCTTC.

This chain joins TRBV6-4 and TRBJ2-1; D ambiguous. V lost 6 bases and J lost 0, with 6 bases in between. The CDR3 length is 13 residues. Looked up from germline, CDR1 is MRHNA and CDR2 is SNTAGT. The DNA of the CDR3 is TGTGCCAGCAGCCCTAGCTCCTACAATGAGCAGTTCTTC. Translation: CASSPSSYNEQFF.